This entry is about one T cell receptor beta chain. The antigen is unknown. The source of the sample is a study of OX40 agonist ivuxolimab in advanced cancers. Turning to the study itself: The study enrolled dose-escalation patients with hepatocellular carcinoma, melanoma, renal cell or head and neck cancer. A mean age of approximately 60 years, range roughly 23 to 79, was recorded, and about 83% were male.

General observations from the study: The work left the antigen specificity of expanded peripheral T cells undetermined. Clonal expansion in partial responders at 0.1-3.0 mg/kg ranked among the lowest.

The CDR3 is 14 amino acids. In germline, CDR1 is MNHNY, CDR2 SVGAGI (reference sequence). V was clipped by 5 bases and J by 1 base; unmatched bases: 1. Profiling relied on immunoSEQ multiplex PCR, and the TCRdb table lists in-frame clones only, not all of them. The sample lists under 50,000 clones; approximately 79% were seen once. The V and J genes are TRBV6-6 and TRBJ2-2; TRBD2 aligns across 7 bases. This clonotype was obtained from an adult with an advanced solid tumor such as melanoma, head and neck, liver or kidney cancer. Sequencing used CD4+ or CD8+ T cells sorted from blood, obtained in a trial of the OX40 agonist ivuxolimab. CDR3 sequence reads: CASSKRGNTGELFF. The CDR3 DNA is TGTGCCAGCAGTAAGCGGGGGAACACCGGGGAGCTGTTTTTT.